The 17 T cell receptor beta chains presented below share a single source sample, sequenced in a study of T cells in localized non-small cell lung cancer. Data came from immunoSEQ multiplex PCR; TCRdb stores just in-frame clones and leaves some out. Of under 50,000 clones listed, around 81% are singletons. The specimen comprised peripheral blood mononuclear cells, sampled before any cancer treatment. The receptors stem from a man aged 35 to 69 with stage III lung adenocarcinoma.

The chain recombines TRBV30 with TRBJ2-1; the D call may be TRBD1 or TRBD2 (5 bases each). The ends were cut back, 0 bases at V and 10 bases at J, with 10 bases in the middle. Germline CDR1 is GTSNPN and CDR2 is SVGIG (reference sequence). The CDR3 covers 12 residues. CDR3 residues: CAWSVRGREQFF. The CDR3 DNA sequence: TGTGCCTGGAGTGTACGGGGACGGGAGCAGTTCTTC.

This chain uses TRBV19 with TRBJ1-2; 9 nucleotides agree with TRBD1. With 4 bases clipped from V and 4 bases from J, the junction kept 10 bases outside the gene matches. The germline gives CDR1 LNHDA, CDR2 SQIVND (reference sequence). The length of the CDR3 is 16 residues. The CDR3 loop reads CASSTSGTGILYGYTF. The CDR3 DNA follows: TGTGCCAGTAGTACCTCCGGGACAGGGATCCTCTATGGCTACACCTTC.

This clone was counted once. J is TRBJ2-5 and V is TRBV5-1; D gene uncertain. Germline assignment: CDR1 SGHRS and CDR2 YFSETQ. The V end was cut by 4 bases, the J end by 1 base, with 11 bases between. The CDR3 is made up of 14 amino acids. The CDR3 loop reads CASSRVGSQETQYF. In DNA form, the CDR3 reads TGCGCCAGCAGCCGTGTGGGATCCCAAGAGACCCAGTACTTC.

V is TRBV5-1 and J is TRBJ2-6, with 10 bases matching TRBD1. Germline CDR1 SGHRS, CDR2 YFSETQ. With 4 bases clipped from V and 0 bases from J, the junction kept 1 base outside the gene matches. CDR3 length: 16 residues. CDR3 amino acids: CASSGTGVSGANVLTF. The DNA of the CDR3 is TGCGCCAGCAGCGGGACAGGGGTCTCTGGGGCCAACGTCCTGACTTTC. The variable domain in full, with the rest retrieved from reference TRBV5-1 and TRBJ2-6, is KAGVTQTPRYLIKTRGQQVTLSCSPISGHRSVSWYQQTPGQGLQFLFEYFSETQRNKGNFPGRFSGRQFSNSRSEMNVSTLELGDSALYLCASSGTGVSGANVLTFGAGSRLTVL.

The chain joins TRBV5-1 to TRBJ2-7, with 10 nucleotides matching TRBD2. The ends lost 3 bases at V and 0 bases at J; junction bases unmatched: 3. The CDR3 consists of 15 residues. Germline V gene sequence: CDR1 SGHRS, CDR2 YFSETQ. This chain's CDR3 is CASSWTSGSSYEQYF. For the CDR3, the DNA is TGCGCCAGCAGCTGGACTAGCGGCAGCTCCTACGAGCAGTACTTC.

The chain is built from TRBV7-6 and TRBJ2-5; tentative D call: TRBD1 (6 bases). The CDR3 totals 13 residues. Germline assignment: CDR1 SGHVS and CDR2 FNYEAQ. V was pared by 1 base and J by 11 bases, with 14 bases between. The CDR3 coding sequence is TGTGCCAGCAGCTTAGGCAGGGGAGCTGAGCAGTACTTC. Its protein product is CASSLGRGAEQYF. Supplemented by reference TRBV7-6 and TRBJ2-5, the full variable domain reads GAGVSQSPRYKVTKRGQDVALRCDPISGHVSLYWYRQALGQGPEFLTYFNYEAQQDKSGLPNDRFSAERPEGSISTLTIQRTEQRDSAMYRCASSLGRGAEQYFGPGTRLLVL.

This clone is a singleton in its sample. This chain joins TRBV11-1 and TRBJ2-7; D call uncertain. Germline V CDR1 and CDR2: SGHAT, FQDESV (reference sequence). This CDR3 region has 16 residues. The germline V and J ends were trimmed by 3 bases and 0 bases, with 15 bases remaining between them. CDR3 in DNA: TGTGCCAGCAGCTTGAATGTTGTCGGTGACTCCTACGAGCAGTACTTC. Protein sequence: CASSLNVVGDSYEQYF. The whole variable domain, remainder taken from reference TRBV11-1 and TRBJ2-7, is EAEVAQSPRYKITEKSQAVAFWCDPISGHATLYWYRQILGQGPELLVQFQDESVVDDSQLPKDRFSAERLKGVDSTLKIQPAELGDSAMYLCASSLNVVGDSYEQYFGPGTRLTVT.

The chain joins TRBV5-4 to TRBJ2-5; D might be TRBD1 (5 bases). The CDR3 has 15 residues. V shed 4 bases and J shed 5 bases, with 18 bases lying between them. Germline-derived CDR1 and CDR2 are SGHNT and YYREEE (reference sequence). CDR3 coding DNA: TGTGCCAGCAGCCTTCTATCAGGGAAAGGGGAGACCCAGTACTTC. Protein product: CASSLLSGKGETQYF.

The V call is TRBV6-6, the J call TRBJ1-3; D is unclear. The CDR3 runs to 12 residues. The V end was cut by 5 bases, the J end by 4 bases, with 6 bases between. Germline lookup yields CDR1 MNHNY and CDR2 SVGAGI (reference sequence). Written as DNA, the CDR3 is TGTGCCAGCAGTCCCGGCGGAAACACCATATATTTT. This encodes CASSPGGNTIYF.

Only one count was recorded for this clone. This chain connects TRBV7-2 to TRBJ1-2, with a tentative D call TRBD1 (5 bases). The CDR3 extends over 13 amino acids. Germline-derived CDR1 and CDR2 are SGHTA and FQGNSA. V was pared by 2 bases and J by 8 bases, with 12 bases between. The CDR3 DNA is TGTGCCAGCAGCTTAACACAGGTTGACGGCTACACCTTC. It yields the protein CASSLTQVDGYTF.

This clone was picked up a small number of times. V is TRBV6-1 and J is TRBJ2-3, with unresolved D. V lost 4 bases and J lost 2, with 10 bases in between. CDR1 is MNHNS, CDR2 SASEGT, per germline. The CDR3 contains 14 residues. CDR3 in DNA: TGTGCCAGCAGTGTCTCAGGAGCCACAGATACGCAGTATTTT. Translation gives CASSVSGATDTQYF.

The chain links TRBV18 to TRBJ2-2; D unclear. V gave up 1 base and J gave up 6 bases, with 15 bases separating them. CDR1 is KGHSH, CDR2 LQKENI, per germline. This CDR3 contains 16 residues. The CDR3 nucleotides read TGTGCCAGCTCACCACGCTTTCGTGATCCCGCCGGGGAGCTGTTTTTT. Its protein is CASSPRFRDPAGELFF.

The chain is built from TRBV4-1 and TRBJ2-3; maybe TRBD2 (5 bases). Between the trimmed V and J ends, which lost 0 bases and 7 bases, there was a span of 14 bases. Germline V gene data show CDR1 as MGHRA and CDR2 as YSYEKL. This CDR3 region has 15 residues. CDR3 coding DNA: TGCGCCAGCAGCCAAGACGAAAAGCCGGGGTATACGCAGTATTTT. Its protein product is CASSQDEKPGYTQYF.

This rearrangement joins TRBV18 to TRBJ2-5, with D possibly being TRBD1 (5 bases). Per the germline V gene, CDR1 is KGHSH and CDR2 is LQKENI. Between the trimmed V and J ends, which lost 0 bases and 5 bases, there was a span of 19 bases. CDR3 length: 17 residues. The CDR3 here is CASSPPLTQGSGETQYF. The CDR3, as DNA: TGTGCCAGCTCACCACCGTTGACCCAGGGATCCGGTGAGACCCAGTACTTC.

The V and J genes are TRBV5-6 and TRBJ2-2; D remains ambiguous. V was shortened by 1 base and J by 1 base, with 5 bases between the two germline ends. CDR1 and CDR2 (germline): SGHDT, YYEEEE. The CDR3 totals 14 residues. The CDR3 DNA sequence: TGTGCCAGCAGCTTGATCCGGAACACCGGGGAGCTGTTTTTT. Translation: CASSLIRNTGELFF.

V gene TRBV5-6 combines with J gene TRBJ2-5; no definite D call. Per the germline V gene, CDR1 is SGHDT and CDR2 is YYEEEE. Trimming removed 2 bases from V and 1 base from J, with 9 bases in between. This CDR3 contains 14 residues. CDR3 sequence: CASSFGLRQETQYF. The CDR3 bases are TGTGCCAGCAGCTTCGGGCTCCGCCAAGAGACCCAGTACTTC.

V is TRBV10-3 and J is TRBJ2-3; a possible D gene is TRBD1 (7 bases). V was shortened by 2 bases and J by 3 bases, with 9 bases between the two germline ends. Germline V lookup: CDR1 ENHRY, CDR2 SYGVKD. There are 14 residues in the CDR3. CDR3 protein: CAISEAGGTDTQYF. CDR3 coding DNA: TGTGCCATCAGTGAGGCAGGGGGGACAGATACGCAGTATTTT.